These T cell receptor beta chains were read from a single sample in a study of T-cell reconstitution after alpha-beta-depleted transplantation in children. TCRdb reprocessed the PCR reads with MiXCR, giving one entry per CDR3 protein. The table has 90,000 to 130,000 distinct CDR3 sequences, about 6% seen once. Specimen: PBMCs, mostly from graft donor cells, collected 360 days after TCRalphabeta/CD19-depleted stem cell transplant. The receptors originated from a male patient under 10 years old who had a stem cell transplant for acute lymphoblastic leukemia, so the T cells may come from the graft donor. CDR3s include the opening cysteine and the closing phenylalanine or tryptophan. The D gene is left open where the match is weak. Clone size, where shown, is once, few, many, or a class for clones that have expanded.

clone_size j_call d_call v_call cdr3_nt cdr3_aa
NA TRBJ1-6 NA TRBV7-2 TGTGCCAGCACCTTCAGGTCCTATAATTCACCCCTCCACTTT CASTFRSYNSPLHF
many TRBJ2-1 TRBD2 TRBV9 TGTGCCAGCAGCCCCAAGCGGGAGACCTCCTACAATGAGCAGTTCTTC CASSPKRETSYNEQFF
many TRBJ2-3 NA TRBV28 TGTGCCAGCAGTTTTATAGAATCGGGAGATACGCAGTATTTT CASSFIESGDTQYF
NA TRBJ1-2 NA TRBV10-3 TGTGCCACCGTTGGGTCGGAGACTAACTATGGCTACACCTTC CATVGSETNYGYTF
NA TRBJ2-5 NA TRBV5-6 TGTGCCAGCAGCTTGATCGGGACACAAGAGACCCAGTACTTC CASSLIGTQETQYF
few TRBJ2-3 TRBD2 TRBV6-5 TGTGCCAGCAGTTACGCGGGACTAGCGGGAGATACGCAGTATTTT CASSYAGLAGDTQYF
many TRBJ2-7 TRBD2 TRBV7-9 TGTGCCAGCAGCTTGAGAAGAGTGGGGACTAGGGACGAGCAGTACTTC CASSLRRVGTRDEQYF
many TRBJ2-5 TRBD1 TRBV29-1 TGCAGCGTCCGGAGGACAGGGAACAAGGAGACCCAGTACTTC CSVRRTGNKETQYF
NA TRBJ1-1 NA TRBV4-3 TGCGCCAGCAGCCAAGCTCGGGCCCTGGCTGAAGCTTTCTTT CASSQARALAEAFF
few TRBJ2-3 TRBD2 TRBV12-3/TRBV12-4 TGTGCCAGCAGTCCCCTAGCGGGAGGGCCCGGGTTCACAGATACGCAGTATTTT CASSPLAGGPGFTDTQYF
many TRBJ2-1 NA TRBV29-1 TGCAGCGTTCACAACGGGCCCTACAATGAGCAGTTCTTC CSVHNGPYNEQFF
many TRBJ2-7 TRBD2 TRBV6-2/TRBV6-3 TGTGCCAGCAGTGACTTAGCGGGAAGCTACGAGCAGTACTTC CASSDLAGSYEQYF
NA TRBJ2-7 NA TRBV7-9 TGTGCCAGCAGCTCTACGGAAATCTCGTACCACGAGCAGTACTTC CASSSTEISYHEQYF
many TRBJ2-1 NA TRBV6-5 TGTGCCAGCAGTTTCCCAGGCAATGAGCAGTTCTTC CASSFPGNEQFF
many TRBJ2-1 TRBD1 TRBV9 TGTGCCAGCAGTCCAGGGGGCCACAATGAGCAGTTCTTC CASSPGGHNEQFF
NA TRBJ1-1 TRBD1 TRBV6-4 TGTGCCAGCAGACCTACATGGGACAGTATGAACACTGAAGCTTTCTTT CASRPTWDSMNTEAFF
many TRBJ2-3 NA TRBV5-1 TGCGCCAGCAGCCCGGGTCGGTCAGGGACGCAGTATTTT CASSPGRSGTQYF
many TRBJ2-5 NA TRBV20-1 TGCAGTGCTATTGGGTTACAAGAGACCCAGTACTTC CSAIGLQETQYF
few TRBJ2-5 TRBD1 TRBV5-4 TGTGCCAGCGCCGGGACAGTCACTCAAGAGACCCAGTACTTC CASAGTVTQETQYF
many TRBJ2-4 TRBD2 TRBV7-9 TGTGCCAGCACCCTGGGCGGGGGTCCCAAAAACATTCAGTACTTC CASTLGGGPKNIQYF
NA TRBJ2-4 TRBD1 TRBV18 TGTGCCAGCTCACCCAAGACAGGGGGCCTGGCCAAAAACATTCAGTACTTC CASSPKTGGLAKNIQYF
many TRBJ2-5 TRBD2 TRBV3-1 TGTGCCAGCAGCCTCTCCTGGACTAGCGGGGAGACCCAGTACTTC CASSLSWTSGETQYF
few TRBJ2-7 TRBD1 TRBV9 TGTGCCAGCAGCCCCCGACAGGGGGACTCCTACGAGCAGTACTTC CASSPRQGDSYEQYF
NA TRBJ2-3 TRBD1 TRBV7-9 TGTGCCAGCAGCCCCACGGACAGGGGAGCCGATACGCAGTATTTT CASSPTDRGADTQYF
many TRBJ2-3 TRBD2 TRBV6-2/TRBV6-3 TGTGCCAGCAGCCCTGGACTAGCGGGAGCGAGAGATACGCAGTATTTT CASSPGLAGARDTQYF
few TRBJ1-5 NA TRBV13 TGTGCCAGCAGCTACGCCAATCAGCCCCAGCATTTT CASSYANQPQHF
NA TRBJ2-7 NA TRBV29-1 TGCAGCGTTGAGACTCGTGGTCCCGGCTACGAGCAGTACTTC CSVETRGPGYEQYF
many TRBJ1-1 NA TRBV7-9 TGTGCCAGCAGCTTAGCGGGCCAGAACACTGAAGCTTTCTTT CASSLAGQNTEAFF
few TRBJ1-3 NA TRBV10-3 TGTGCCATCAGTGAGTCGAAGGGTGAAAGGGCCGGAACCTCTGGAAACACCATATATTTT CAISESKGERAGTSGNTIYF
NA TRBJ2-5 NA TRBV7-6 TGTGCCAGCAGCTTAAGAGGAAGGGTCCAGGGCTCGGAGACCCAGTACTTC CASSLRGRVQGSETQYF
NA TRBJ2-5 TRBD2 TRBV28 TGTGCCAGCAGTCGTTCCGGGACTAGCAAAGAGACCCAGTACTTC CASSRSGTSKETQYF
many TRBJ2-7 TRBD1 TRBV14 TGTGCCAGCAGCCAATTTGACAGGGGCTGGCTTTACGAGCAGTACTTC CASSQFDRGWLYEQYF
many TRBJ2-7 NA TRBV29-1 TGCAGCGTTGACAGCTCCTACGAGCAGTACTTC CSVDSSYEQYF
many TRBJ2-2 NA TRBV20-1 TGCAGTGTTTTGAGTAGCACGAACACCGGGGAGCTGTTTTTT CSVLSSTNTGELFF
NA TRBJ2-2 NA TRBV28 TGTGCCAGCAGTTTACTGACCGTGGAGCTGTTTTTT CASSLLTVELFF
few TRBJ1-2 TRBD1 TRBV7-9 TGTGCCATAACAACAGGGGAGGACTATGGCTACACCTTC CAITTGEDYGYTF
many TRBJ2-3 TRBD1 TRBV5-1 TGCGCCAGCAGCGCGGACAGGGGAGGGACAGATACGCAGTATTTT CASSADRGGTDTQYF
many TRBJ2-5 NA TRBV7-2 TGTGCCAGCAGCTTAGGGGGACTTCAAGAGACCCAGTACTTC CASSLGGLQETQYF
many TRBJ1-1 TRBD1 TRBV7-8 TGTGCCAGCAGCACTCCGGGACAGGACACTGAAGCTTTCTTT CASSTPGQDTEAFF
many TRBJ2-1 NA TRBV12-3/TRBV12-4 TGTGCCGGCGGGCTGAGCTCCTACAATGAGCAGTTCTTC CAGGLSSYNEQFF
many TRBJ1-1 NA TRBV3-1 TGTGCCAGCAGCCAAGGGATTGAAGCTTTCTTT CASSQGIEAFF